The 15 T cell receptor beta chains reported below all come from one sample, sequenced in a study of cytomegalovirus exposure and HLA in healthy donors. The PCR used 60 Vbeta and 13 Jbeta primers. Repertoires were generated with immunoSEQ multiplex PCR, while TCRdb's copy carries only in-frame clones and drops some. Found here are about 150,000 clones, roughly 79% of them singletons; the top ten hold about 1.4%. The specimen sequenced was PBMCs. The receptors come from a man in his forties in good health and CMV-seronegative.

V and J are TRBV7-6 and TRBJ1-1; TRBD1 matches at 7 bases. V shed 5 bases and J 2 bases; nucleotides not matched to a gene: 2. Germline V gene lookup returns CDR1 SGHVS and CDR2 FNYEAQ. This CDR3 is 13 amino acids long. The CDR3 nucleotides are TGTGCCAGCAGCCGACAGGGAAACACTGAAGCTTTCTTT. Its translation is CASSRQGNTEAFF.

The chain combines TRBV28 with TRBJ1-4; D remains ambiguous. Germline CDR1 reads MDHEN; CDR2 reads SYDVKM. The CDR3 runs to 15 residues. The ends were cut back, 5 bases at V and 4 bases at J, with 14 bases in the middle. Here the CDR3 DNA reads TGTGCCAGCAGTACCCGGGTTCTCCTTAATGAAAAACTGTTTTTT. Protein sequence: CASSTRVLLNEKLFF. Full variable domain (missing parts from reference TRBV28 and TRBJ1-4): DVKVTQSSRYLVKRTGEKVFLECVQDMDHENMFWYRQDPGLGLRLIYFSYDVKMKEKGDIPEGYSVSREKKERFSLILESASTNQTSMYLCASSTRVLLNEKLFFGSGTQLSVL.

V is TRBV2 and J is TRBJ2-7, with D possibly being TRBD2 (6 bases). Per the germline V gene, CDR1 is SNHLY and CDR2 is FYNNEI. There are 13 residues in the CDR3. The V gene lost 7 bases and the J gene lost 0 bases, with 10 bases spanning the gap. The CDR3 coding sequence is TGTGCCAGCACCCCGGACTACTCCTACGAGCAGTACTTC. Translation: CASTPDYSYEQYF.

The chain employs TRBV7-3 and TRBJ1-2; no clear D gene. This CDR3 is 13 amino acids long. V lost 1 base and J lost 4, with 7 bases in between. Germline assignment: CDR1 SGHTA and CDR2 FQGTGA. The CDR3 DNA follows: TGTGCCAGCAGCTTAAGATCCGGCTATGGCTACACCTTC. Translated: CASSLRSGYGYTF.

This clone was counted a few times. CDR3 bases: TGTGCCAGTAGTATCGGGGACAGGGGTGATACGCAGTATTTT. Protein product: CASSIGDRGDTQYF. The chain uses TRBV19 and TRBJ2-3, with 10 bases matching TRBD1. In germline, CDR1 is LNHDA, CDR2 SQIVND (reference sequence). The junction had 3 bases not matched to a gene; V was cut back by 3 bases and J by 6 bases. The CDR3 has 14 amino acids. The entire variable domain, with the rest obtained from reference TRBV19 and TRBJ2-3, is as follows: DGGITQSPKYLFRKEGQNVTLSCEQNLNHDAMYWYRQDPGQGLRLIYYSQIVNDFQKGDIAEGYSVSREKKESFPLTVTSAQKNPTAFYLCASSIGDRGDTQYFGPGTRLTVL.

CDR3 region: CAWSVGSFEAFF. The CDR3 DNA reads TGTGCCTGGAGTGTAGGGAGCTTTGAAGCTTTCTTT. The chain recombines TRBV30 with TRBJ1-1, with no clear D. Germline lookup yields CDR1 GTSNPN and CDR2 SVGIG (reference sequence). The CDR3 spans 12 residues. V lost 0 bases and J 7 bases, leaving 9 bases between the germline ends.

V is TRBV7-8 and J is TRBJ2-2; 14 nucleotides align to TRBD2. The V segment lost 1 base and the J segment 0 bases; nucleotides outside the gene matches: 13. The V gene's germline CDR1 is SGHVS and CDR2 FQNEAQ. The CDR3 totals 22 residues. CDR3 sequence (DNA): TGTGCCAGCAGCTTAGAGGAGATCGGGGGACTAGCGGGAGACGCGAACACCGGGGAGCTGTTTTTT. The encoded protein is CASSLEEIGGLAGDANTGELFF.

The chain recombines TRBV5-1 with TRBJ2-7; 10 bases map to TRBD2. The V gene end was trimmed by 0 bases and the J gene end by 5 bases; junction bases not matched to a gene: 11. Germline V gene sequence: CDR1 SGHRS, CDR2 YFSETQ. This CDR3 contains 17 residues. CDR3 region: CASSLGSLAGAMNEQYF. CDR3 in DNA: TGCGCCAGCAGCTTGGGGTCCCTAGCGGGAGCCATGAACGAGCAGTACTTC.

Only a few counts were recorded for this clone. The chain carries TRBV4-2 and TRBJ2-3; D gene unclear. Germline V gives CDR1 LGHNA, CDR2 YNFKEQ. The CDR3 consists of 14 residues. V lost 0 bases and J lost 8, with 12 bases in between. The CDR3 DNA reads as TGTGCCAGCAGCCAAGAGCCAGGCCTCACTACGCAGTATTTT. Amino acid sequence: CASSQEPGLTTQYF.

The rearrangement uses TRBV19 and TRBJ1-2, with 7 positions matching TRBD1. This CDR3 is built from 15 residues. From germline, CDR1 is LNHDA and CDR2 SQIVND (reference sequence). The junction had 10 bases not matched to a gene; V was cut back by 5 bases and J by 4 bases. Here the CDR3 reads CASSPPDRRSYGYTF. CDR3 sequence (DNA): TGTGCCAGTAGTCCCCCGGACAGGAGGTCCTATGGCTACACCTTC.

CDR3 amino acids: CASSVEGDTGNTIYF. In nucleotides, the CDR3 is TGTGCCAGCAGCGTAGAGGGGGATACCGGAAACACCATATATTTT. The chain employs TRBV9 and TRBJ1-3; tentative D call: TRBD1 (6 bases). Per the germline V gene, CDR1 is SGDLS and CDR2 is YYNGEE. The CDR3 consists of 15 residues. V was shortened by 0 bases and J by 4 bases, with 11 bases between the two germline ends.

The chain joins TRBV5-4 to TRBJ1-3; unclear D gene. The CDR3 sequence is 12 residues long. The V end lost 5 bases, the J end lost 4 bases, and 7 bases lay between the germline ends. CDR1 is SGHNT, CDR2 YYREEE, per germline (reference sequence). This CDR3 reads CASRGRGNTIYF. CDR3 nucleotide sequence: TGTGCCAGCAGGGGGAGGGGAAACACCATATATTTT.

The chain carries TRBV5-6 and TRBJ2-7; D gene uncertain. This CDR3 spans 14 amino acids. The V end lost 4 bases, the J end lost 3 bases, and 14 bases lay between the germline ends. From germline, CDR1 is SGHDT and CDR2 YYEEEE. The CDR3 sequence is CASSAPRVNYEQYV. The DNA of the CDR3 is TGTGCCAGCAGCGCTCCTCGGGTTAACTACGAGCAGTACGTC.

In regard to this clone: Within the sample, other DNA sequences also encode this same CDR3. The genes are TRBV9 and TRBJ1-4, with a weak D call TRBD1 (5 bases). The CDR3 is made up of 13 amino acids. CDR1 SGDLS and CDR2 YYNGEE come from the germline V gene. Between the trimmed V and J ends, which lost 2 bases and 8 bases, there was a span of 10 bases. In nucleotides, the CDR3 is TGTGCCAGCAGCGTCTCGGGGGGGGAAAAACTGTTTTTT. Its protein is CASSVSGGEKLFF.

This sequence joins TRBV7-3 and TRBJ1-1; no clear D. Trimming pared 2 bases from V and 7 bases from J, leaving 11 bases between. Germline V CDR1 and CDR2: SGHTA, FQGTGA. CDR3 length: 13 amino acids. This chain's CDR3 is CASSLRPGSEAFF. As DNA, the CDR3 is TGTGCCAGCAGCTTACGCCCCGGGAGTGAAGCTTTCTTT.